The clone carrying this TCR beta chain has just one count. Its antigen is unknown. Unexposed donor CD4+ T cells date from about 2011-2018, before the COVID-19 pandemic. CD4+ T cells were isolated from the cells after less than 13 days of culture. Some clones are missing from TCRdb's copy, which holds only in-frame ones; the method was immunoSEQ multiplex PCR. The top ten clones hold approximately 16% of a sample with approximately 19,000 clones, 76% of them seen once. With 6 bases removed from V and 1 base from J, the gap between germline ends came to 12 bases. The CDR3 covers 14 residues. From germline, CDR1 is SGHTA and CDR2 FQGNSA. This entry belongs to a study of CD4 T cells in relation to SARS-CoV-2 and coronaviruses.

The J gene is TRBJ1-1, the V gene TRBV7-2; TRBD1 might be the D (5 bases). The sequenced sample was CD4+ T cells from PBMCs, cultured in vitro. The receptor comes from a human donor in good health. In DNA form, the CDR3 reads TGTGCCAGCAGACCAAGTCAGGGGAACACTGAAGCTTTCTTT. Translating it yields CASRPSQGNTEAFF. The variable domain in full, completed from reference TRBV7-2 and TRBJ1-1, reads GAGVSQSPSNKVTEKGKDVELRCDPISGHTALYWYRQSLGQGLEFLIYFQGNSAPDKSGLPSDRFSAERTGGSVSTLTIQRTQQEDSAVYLCASRPSQGNTEAFFGQGTRLTVV.